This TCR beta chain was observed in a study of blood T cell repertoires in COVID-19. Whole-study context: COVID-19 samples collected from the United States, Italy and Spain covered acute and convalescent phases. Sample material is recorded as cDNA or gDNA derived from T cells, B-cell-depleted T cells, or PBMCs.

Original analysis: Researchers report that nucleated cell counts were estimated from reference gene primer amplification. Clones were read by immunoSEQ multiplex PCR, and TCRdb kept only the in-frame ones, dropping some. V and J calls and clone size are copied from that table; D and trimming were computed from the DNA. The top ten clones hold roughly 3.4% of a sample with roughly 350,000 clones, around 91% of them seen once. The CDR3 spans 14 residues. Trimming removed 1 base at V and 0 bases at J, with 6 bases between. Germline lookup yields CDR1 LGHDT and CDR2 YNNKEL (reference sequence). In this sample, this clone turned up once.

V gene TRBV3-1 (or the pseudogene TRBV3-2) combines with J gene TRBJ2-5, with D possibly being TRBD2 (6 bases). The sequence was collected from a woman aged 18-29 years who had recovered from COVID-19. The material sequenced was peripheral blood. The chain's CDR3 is CASSQAGDQETQYF. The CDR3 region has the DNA TGTGCCAGCAGCCAAGCGGGAGACCAAGAGACCCAGTACTTC.